This TCR beta chain was observed in a study of cytomegalovirus exposure and HLA in healthy donors. Notes on the study in general: According to reports, the classifier identified cytomegalovirus status with high specificity and sensitivity.

TCRdb's copy holds only in-frame clones and misses some; the assay was immunoSEQ multiplex PCR. The repertoire holds about 360,000 clones, with about nine tenths as singletons. The CDR3 is 14 amino acids. V lost 1 base, J lost 3 bases, and 9 bases lay in between. Germline values: CDR1 KGHSH, CDR2 LQKENI. For this clone: Its antigen is unidentified.

This clonotype originated in a woman aged 18-29 years in good health and CMV-seronegative. The chain couples TRBV18 to TRBJ1-2, with D possibly matching TRBD1 (6 bases). The material sequenced was PBMCs. The CDR3 DNA sequence: TGTGCCAGCTCACCACTGGGGGCAGACTATGGCTACACCTTC. This codes for CASSPLGADYGYTF.